These 23 T cell receptor beta chains were all obtained from the same sample, sequenced in a study of cytomegalovirus exposure and HLA in healthy donors. The PCR employed 60 Vbeta primers together with 13 Jbeta primers. Sequencing used immunoSEQ multiplex PCR; TCRdb keeps in-frame clones, though not all of them. Among about 130,000 clones, 65% to 85% were seen once, and the ten largest hold less than 5%. Sequencing was done on a sample of PBMCs. These receptors originate from a male donor in good health and CMV-seronegative.

This clone was seen just once. This sequence joins TRBV2 and TRBJ1-1; no clear D gene. In germline, CDR1 is SNHLY, CDR2 FYNNEI. This CDR3 has 13 residues. V lost 2 bases to trimming and J lost 0 bases, with 4 bases between them. The CDR3 region has the DNA TGTGCCAGCAGTGAAAACATGAACACTGAAGCTTTCTTT. Translation gives CASSENMNTEAFF.

The chain has TRBV5-1 and TRBJ2-7; the match to TRBD1 covers 8 bases. Germline CDR1 and CDR2: SGHRS and YFSETQ. This CDR3 has 15 amino acids. The J segment lost 4 bases and the V segment lost 4 bases, leaving 10 bases of the junction unmatched. CDR3 nucleotide sequence: TGCGCCAGCAGCCGCACCGGGACAGGCAATTACGAGCAGTACTTC. Its protein product is CASSRTGTGNYEQYF.

CDR3 sequence (DNA): TGTGCCAGCAGCCTCCTGGCCGGGGAAAACAATGAGCAGTTCTTC. This encodes CASSLLAGENNEQFF. The genes are TRBV11-3 and TRBJ2-1; TRBD2 is a possible D gene (5 bases). Per the germline V gene, CDR1 is SGHNT and CDR2 is YENEEA. V gave up 5 bases and J gave up 5 bases, with 16 bases separating them. The CDR3 length is 15 residues.

This chain joins TRBV7-2 and TRBJ2-3, with 14 nucleotides matching TRBD2. The junction had 6 bases not matched to a gene; V was cut back by 5 bases and J by 5 bases. This CDR3 contains 16 residues. The germline V gene has CDR1 SGHTA and CDR2 FQGNSA. CDR3: CASSLSGLAGVDTQYF. DNA for the CDR3: TGTGCCAGCAGCCTTTCGGGACTAGCGGGGGTAGATACGCAGTATTTT.

The gene calls are TRBV28 and TRBJ1-1; tentatively, D is TRBD1 (5 bases). V was shortened by 3 bases and J by 8 bases, with 19 bases between the two germline ends. CDR1 and CDR2 from the germline V gene are MDHEN and SYDVKM. CDR3 size: 15 residues. The CDR3 DNA sequence: TGTGCCAGCAGTTTCGGAGGGGCAATTCTAGCGGAAGCTTTCTTT. This encodes CASSFGGAILAEAFF.

This clone was recorded a few times. This chain links TRBV4-1 with TRBJ2-3, with TRBD1 matching 10 bases. V lost 4 bases and J lost 2; bases outside the gene matches: 6. CDR1 is MGHRA, CDR2 YSYEKL, per germline. The CDR3 covers 16 residues. The CDR3 reads CASSPLDRGPTDTQYF. CDR3 nucleotide sequence: TGCGCCAGCAGCCCGCTTGACAGGGGGCCCACAGATACGCAGTATTTT.

The rearrangement joins TRBV11-2 to TRBJ2-1, with D uncertain. There are 12 residues in the CDR3. The V end lost 2 bases, the J end lost 5 bases, and 4 bases lay between the germline ends. Germline V gives CDR1 SGHAT, CDR2 FQNNGV. The chain's CDR3 is CASSLQNNEQFF. DNA for the CDR3: TGTGCCAGCAGCTTACAGAACAATGAGCAGTTCTTC.

CDR3 in amino acids: CASSYSSGGVGDTQYF. The CDR3 DNA is TGCGCCAGCAGCTATTCGAGCGGGGGGGTAGGAGATACGCAGTATTTT. The chain combines TRBV5-1 with TRBJ2-3; 10 bases are shared with TRBD2. The CDR3 spans 16 residues. The junction had 9 bases not matched to a gene; V was cut back by 3 bases and J by 5 bases. The germline gives CDR1 SGHRS, CDR2 YFSETQ.

V gene TRBV28 combines with J gene TRBJ1-3; maybe TRBD1 (6 bases). V lost 7 bases to trimming and J lost 1 base, with 11 bases between them. Germline CDR1 reads MDHEN; CDR2 reads SYDVKM. This CDR3 has 14 residues. The CDR3 DNA reads as TGTGCCAGCAAAGGGGGTACATCTGGAAACACCATATATTTT. Translated: CASKGGTSGNTIYF.

CDR3 DNA: TGTGCCAGCAGTTTGGCTAGCGGCAACGAGCAGTACTTC. Its translation: CASSLASGNEQYF. This rearrangement joins TRBV2 to TRBJ2-7; 7 nucleotides align to TRBD2. The V and J ends lost 5 bases and 5 bases, in that order; junction bases with no gene match: 6. The CDR3 is made up of 13 amino acids. Germline V gene lookup returns CDR1 SNHLY and CDR2 FYNNEI.

The rearrangement uses TRBV30 and TRBJ1-5, with D perhaps matching TRBD1 (6 bases). Germline V lookup: CDR1 GTSNPN, CDR2 SVGIG (reference sequence). The CDR3 sequence is 13 residues long. The V end lost 5 bases, the J end lost 4 bases, and 12 bases lay between the germline ends. As DNA, the CDR3 is TGTGCCTGGGGACGGGACATAAATCAGCCCCAGCATTTT. Its translation: CAWGRDINQPQHF.

The chain employs TRBV19 and TRBJ2-7, with 7 bases aligning to TRBD2. The ends lost 3 bases at V and 4 bases at J; junction bases unmatched: 9. The germline V gene has CDR1 LNHDA and CDR2 SQIVND (reference sequence). The CDR3 length is 15 residues. This CDR3 is CASSIASGTTYEQYF. CDR3 coding DNA: TGTGCCAGTAGTATTGCGAGCGGGACGACTTACGAGCAGTACTTC.

Here the CDR3 DNA reads TGTGCCAGCAGCCCTCAGGGGTTCAAGCAGTACTTC. As protein: CASSPQGFKQYF. The V gene is TRBV14, the J gene TRBJ2-7, with a tentative D call TRBD1 (6 bases). This CDR3 contains 12 residues. Germline V gives CDR1 SGHDN, CDR2 FVKESK. Trimming took 4 bases from V and 8 from J, leaving 12 bases between them.

V and J are TRBV9 and TRBJ2-5; 8 positions match TRBD2. The closer fit of TRBJ2-7 to the DNA end suggests the J call may be wrong. This CDR3 is 16 amino acids long. CDR1 is SGDLS, CDR2 YYNGEE, per germline. CDR3 amino acids: CASSPTGGGPTYEQYF. In DNA, the CDR3 is TGTGCCAGCAGCCCCACGGGCGGGGGGCCAACCTACGAGCAGTACTTC.

The table lists this clone with a count of one. The chain employs TRBV5-5 and TRBJ1-1; 7 bases map to TRBD1. Germline values: CDR1 SGHKS, CDR2 YYEKEE (reference sequence). The CDR3 covers 12 residues. The junction had 8 bases not matched to a gene; V was cut back by 4 bases and J by 11 bases. The CDR3, as DNA: TGTGCCAGCAGCCTAGAGACAGGGAGGGCTTTCTTT. This codes for CASSLETGRAFF.

This clone was counted only a few times. The chain carries TRBV2 and TRBJ2-7; D not certain. CDR1 and CDR2 from the germline V gene are SNHLY and FYNNEI. V lost 8 bases and J lost 0, with 14 bases in between. The CDR3 runs 14 residues. The CDR3 coding sequence is TGTGCCAGCGGGTCGACTGCTGCCTCCTACGAGCAGTACTTC. It is translated as CASGSTAASYEQYF.

This chain joins TRBV5-1 and TRBJ2-5; a possible D gene is TRBD1 (6 bases). Trimming cost V 3 bases and J 2 bases, with 11 bases left between them. CDR3 length equals 14 residues. Germline-derived CDR1 and CDR2 are SGHRS and YFSETQ. The CDR3 coding sequence is TGCGCCAGCAGCTATACAGGGAGTCAAGAGACCCAGTACTTC. This encodes CASSYTGSQETQYF.

V is TRBV19 and J is TRBJ2-5, with 12 positions matching TRBD2. V was clipped by 3 bases and J by 4 bases; unmatched bases: 3. This CDR3 contains 15 residues. The germline gives CDR1 LNHDA, CDR2 SQIVND (reference sequence). CDR3 region: CASSIEGLAGETQYF. The CDR3 region has the DNA TGTGCCAGTAGTATCGAGGGACTAGCGGGAGAGACCCAGTACTTC.

V and J are TRBV10-3 and TRBJ1-1; possible D gene TRBD1, 6 bases. CDR1 and CDR2 from the germline V gene are ENHRY and SYGVKD. V dropped 6 bases and J dropped 4 bases, with 15 bases sitting between them. The CDR3 sequence is 14 residues long. The CDR3 DNA is TGTGCCATCAGGGGGGGGGCTCTAGCCACTGAAGCTTTCTTT. It encodes CAIRGGALATEAFF.

The chain employs TRBV11-2 and TRBJ2-7, with TRBD2 as a possible D gene (5 bases). Looked up from germline, CDR1 is SGHAT and CDR2 is FQNNGV. The CDR3 contains 13 residues. Trimming took off 4 bases at V and 3 bases at J, with 10 bases between the two ends. The CDR3 is CASSSTGYYEQYF. The DNA for the CDR3 is TGTGCCAGCAGCTCGACGGGATACTACGAGCAGTACTTC.

The chain employs TRBV11-2 and TRBJ1-5; the match to TRBD1 covers 9 bases. The CDR3 runs to 16 residues. V dropped 3 bases and J dropped 6; count of bases not matched to a gene: 9. Germline V gives CDR1 SGHAT, CDR2 FQNNGV. The DNA of the CDR3 is TGTGCCAGCAGCTTTCTCGGAGACAGGGGGAGTCAGCCCCAGCATTTT. Protein: CASSFLGDRGSQPQHF.

The rearrangement uses TRBV7-6 and TRBJ2-7; the D gene is possibly TRBD1 (6 bases). Trimming took off 5 bases at V and 2 bases at J, with 16 bases between the two ends. Per germline, CDR1 SGHVS and CDR2 FNYEAQ. The CDR3 runs 15 residues. The CDR3 sequence: CASSLRQDRTYEQYF. CDR3 in DNA: TGTGCCAGCAGCCTGAGACAGGATCGGACCTACGAGCAGTACTTC.

The chain recombines TRBV27 with TRBJ1-4; D not certain. The germline V gene encodes CDR1 MNHEY and CDR2 SMNVEV (reference sequence). Trimming removed 5 bases from V and 1 base from J, with 8 bases in between. CDR3 length: 14 residues. CDR3 sequence reads: CASSLKRTNEKLFF. CDR3 sequence (DNA): TGTGCCAGCAGTCTTAAGAGAACTAATGAAAAACTGTTTTTT.